This is a list of T cell receptor beta chains from one sample in a study of control samples from healthy donors and cancer patients. The protocol was immunoSEQ multiplex PCR, while the TCRdb copy is restricted to in-frame clones and leaves out a portion. The sample consists of approximately 170,000 clones, roughly 90% of them appearing once. The sequenced sample was blood. The receptors come from a woman in her forties or fifties in good health. The CDR3 runs from the conserved cysteine through the conserved F or W. Each record gives: V gene, D gene, clone size, J gene, CDR3 protein, CDR3 DNA. D genes are given only for firm matches. The listing skips clone size in some rows; elsewhere it reads once, few, many or a size class.

v_gene: TRBV2
d_gene: TRBD1
abundance: many
j_gene: TRBJ2-7
CDR3aa: CASIPGQGSIQQYF
CDR3nt: TGTGCCAGTATTCCGGGACAGGGAAGCATCCAGCAGTACTTC

v_gene: TRBV19
d_gene: NA
abundance: NA
j_gene: TRBJ1-1
CDR3aa: CASTLAAEAFF
CDR3nt: TGTGCCAGTACCTTGGCAGCTGAAGCTTTCTTT

v_gene: TRBV5-1
d_gene: TRBD1
abundance: once
j_gene: TRBJ2-7
CDR3aa: CASSFGAGGVSYEQYF
CDR3nt: TGCGCCAGCAGCTTTGGGGCAGGGGGCGTCTCCTACGAGCAGTACTTC

v_gene: TRBV27
d_gene: NA
abundance: NA
j_gene: TRBJ1-6
CDR3aa: CASSLSRGSGSPLHF
CDR3nt: TGTGCCAGCAGTTTATCAAGGGGGTCAGGATCACCCCTCCACTTT

v_gene: TRBV11-3
d_gene: TRBD2
abundance: NA
j_gene: TRBJ2-3
CDR3aa: CASSFGREGPQF
CDR3nt: TGTGCCAGCAGCTTTGGGCGGGAGGGCCCCCAGTTT

v_gene: TRBV28
d_gene: TRBD1
abundance: NA
j_gene: TRBJ2-1
CDR3aa: CASSSPGQGVNEQFF
CDR3nt: TGTGCCAGCAGTTCCCCGGGACAGGGAGTAAATGAGCAGTTCTTC

v_gene: TRBV28
d_gene: TRBD1
abundance: NA
j_gene: TRBJ1-4
CDR3aa: CASSSGQTMTNEKLFF
CDR3nt: TGTGCCAGCAGCTCGGGACAGACGATGACTAATGAAAAACTGTTTTTT

v_gene: TRBV28
d_gene: NA
abundance: NA
j_gene: TRBJ1-4
CDR3aa: CASSWGYGANEKLFF
CDR3nt: TGTGCCAGCAGTTGGGGTTATGGGGCTAATGAAAAACTGTTTTTT

v_gene: TRBV7-2
d_gene: NA
abundance: NA
j_gene: TRBJ1-2
CDR3aa: CASSLATTGYYGYTF
CDR3nt: TGTGCCAGCAGCTTAGCGACGACGGGGTACTATGGCTACACCTTC

v_gene: TRBV15
d_gene: NA
abundance: NA
j_gene: TRBJ2-1
CDR3aa: CATSSNNEQFF
CDR3nt: TGTGCCACCAGCAGTAACAATGAGCAGTTCTTC

v_gene: TRBV28
d_gene: NA
abundance: NA
j_gene: TRBJ1-5
CDR3aa: CASGGINQPQHF
CDR3nt: TGTGCCAGCGGTGGAATCAATCAGCCCCAGCATTTT

v_gene: TRBV25-1
d_gene: NA
abundance: NA
j_gene: TRBJ2-3
CDR3aa: CASSESGRDTQYF
CDR3nt: TGTGCCAGCAGTGAATCTGGGAGGGATACGCAGTATTTT

v_gene: TRBV25-1
d_gene: NA
abundance: NA
j_gene: TRBJ2-3
CDR3aa: CASSRDFTDTQYF
CDR3nt: TGTGCCAGCAGCCGGGACTTCACAGATACGCAGTATTTT

v_gene: TRBV27
d_gene: NA
abundance: NA
j_gene: TRBJ1-5
CDR3aa: CATRGYQVFYSNQPQHF
CDR3nt: TGTGCCACCAGAGGGTACCAGGTTTTTTATAGCAATCAGCCCCAGCATTTT

v_gene: TRBV25-1
d_gene: NA
abundance: NA
j_gene: TRBJ2-5
CDR3aa: CASSDQQQETQYF
CDR3nt: TGTGCCAGCAGTGACCAACAACAAGAGACCCAGTACTTC

v_gene: TRBV29-1
d_gene: TRBD1
abundance: NA
j_gene: TRBJ1-2
CDR3aa: CSFPSGTGGNGYTF
CDR3nt: TGCAGCTTCCCCTCCGGGACAGGGGGTAATGGCTACACCTTC

v_gene: TRBV13
d_gene: TRBD1
abundance: NA
j_gene: TRBJ2-7
CDR3aa: CASSETGTGAYEQYF
CDR3nt: TGTGCCAGCAGCGAAACCGGGACAGGGGCCTACGAGCAGTACTTC

v_gene: TRBV19
d_gene: TRBD1
abundance: NA
j_gene: TRBJ2-7
CDR3aa: CASSMGQNLREQYF
CDR3nt: TGTGCCAGTAGTATGGGACAGAATTTACGCGAGCAGTACTTC

v_gene: TRBV6-2/TRBV6-3
d_gene: NA
abundance: once
j_gene: TRBJ1-5
CDR3aa: CASSYSIGGPRGGQPQHF
CDR3nt: TGTGCCAGCAGTTACTCGATCGGGGGCCCAAGGGGTGGACAGCCCCAGCATTTT

v_gene: TRBV7-6
d_gene: TRBD1
abundance: NA
j_gene: TRBJ2-5
CDR3aa: CASSWGQGRMETQYF
CDR3nt: TGTGCCAGCAGCTGGGGACAGGGTAGGATGGAGACCCAGTACTTC

v_gene: TRBV2
d_gene: NA
abundance: NA
j_gene: TRBJ2-2
CDR3aa: CASSGRPVNTGELFF
CDR3nt: TGTGCCAGCAGTGGCCGGCCCGTTAACACCGGGGAGCTGTTTTTT

v_gene: TRBV2
d_gene: NA
abundance: NA
j_gene: TRBJ1-2
CDR3aa: CASTEGVTLNYGYTF
CDR3nt: TGTGCCAGCACCGAGGGTGTGACACTAAACTATGGCTACACCTTC

v_gene: TRBV27
d_gene: NA
abundance: NA
j_gene: TRBJ2-1
CDR3aa: CASGYSRAEQFF
CDR3nt: TGTGCCAGCGGGTATAGTCGGGCTGAGCAGTTCTTC

v_gene: TRBV7-2
d_gene: NA
abundance: NA
j_gene: TRBJ2-3
CDR3aa: CASSSQGPDTQYF
CDR3nt: TGTGCCAGCAGCTCACAGGGTCCAGATACGCAGTATTTT

v_gene: TRBV3-1/TRBV3-2
d_gene: NA
abundance: NA
j_gene: TRBJ1-1
CDR3aa: CASSQDSGTFF
CDR3nt: TGTGCCAGCAGCCAGGACAGCGGGACTTTCTTT

v_gene: TRBV10-3
d_gene: NA
abundance: NA
j_gene: TRBJ1-2
CDR3aa: CAISDITGSANYGYTF
CDR3nt: TGTGCCATCAGTGACATCACGGGGTCCGCTAACTATGGCTACACCTTC

v_gene: TRBV28
d_gene: NA
abundance: NA
j_gene: TRBJ1-2
CDR3aa: CASSLSGLDYGYTF
CDR3nt: TGTGCCAGCAGTTTATCAGGGTTGGACTATGGCTACACCTTC

v_gene: TRBV2
d_gene: NA
abundance: NA
j_gene: TRBJ1-5
CDR3aa: CASSEGGNQPQHF
CDR3nt: TGTGCCAGCAGTGAAGGAGGGAATCAGCCCCAGCATTTT

v_gene: TRBV4-1
d_gene: NA
abundance: NA
j_gene: TRBJ1-5
CDR3aa: CASSQELTERNQPQHF
CDR3nt: TGCGCCAGCAGCCAAGAGTTGACAGAACGCAATCAGCCCCAGCATTTT

v_gene: TRBV28
d_gene: NA
abundance: NA
j_gene: TRBJ2-1
CDR3aa: CGVFSYNEQFF
CDR3nt: TGTGGCGTGTTCTCCTACAATGAGCAGTTCTTC

v_gene: TRBV21-1
d_gene: NA
abundance: NA
j_gene: TRBJ1-1
CDR3aa: CASSNARGNTEAFF
CDR3nt: TGTGCCAGCAGCAACGCCAGGGGAAACACTGAAGCTTTCTTT

v_gene: TRBV19
d_gene: NA
abundance: once
j_gene: TRBJ1-1
CDR3aa: CASQGRRGEAFF
CDR3nt: TGTGCCAGCCAAGGTAGGCGGGGTGAAGCTTTCTTT

v_gene: TRBV6-2/TRBV6-3
d_gene: NA
abundance: NA
j_gene: TRBJ2-2
CDR3aa: CASSQTGTGELFF
CDR3nt: TGTGCCAGCAGCCAAACGGGGACCGGGGAGCTGTTTTTT

v_gene: TRBV29-1
d_gene: NA
abundance: NA
j_gene: TRBJ1-2
CDR3aa: CSVEDPPYGYTF
CDR3nt: TGCAGCGTTGAAGACCCCCCATATGGCTACACCTTC

v_gene: TRBV27
d_gene: TRBD1
abundance: few
j_gene: TRBJ2-7
CDR3aa: CASSQWVGQGFSYEQYF
CDR3nt: TGTGCCAGCAGTCAATGGGTGGGACAGGGGTTCTCCTACGAGCAGTACTTC

v_gene: TRBV6-2/TRBV6-3
d_gene: TRBD1
abundance: NA
j_gene: TRBJ2-3
CDR3aa: CASSYRVRGTDTQYF
CDR3nt: TGTGCCAGCAGTTACAGGGTCAGGGGGACAGATACGCAGTATTTT

v_gene: TRBV5-1
d_gene: NA
abundance: NA
j_gene: TRBJ2-5
CDR3aa: CASSPGRGGEQETQYF
CDR3nt: TGCGCCAGCTCCCCCGGTCGCGGGGGCGAACAAGAGACCCAGTACTTC

v_gene: TRBV28
d_gene: TRBD1
abundance: NA
j_gene: TRBJ1-1
CDR3aa: CASSFRLTGGGPMNTEAFF
CDR3nt: TGTGCCAGCAGTTTTCGTCTGACAGGGGGTGGCCCAATGAACACTGAAGCTTTCTTT

v_gene: TRBV6-5
d_gene: NA
abundance: NA
j_gene: TRBJ1-4
CDR3aa: CASSPSGNEKLFF
CDR3nt: TGTGCCAGCAGTCCAAGTGGAAATGAAAAACTGTTTTTT

v_gene: TRBV7-2
d_gene: TRBD1
abundance: NA
j_gene: TRBJ1-1
CDR3aa: CASSLDGTGGPTEAFF
CDR3nt: TGTGCCAGCAGCTTAGATGGGACAGGGGGCCCCACTGAAGCTTTCTTT

v_gene: TRBV15
d_gene: NA
abundance: NA
j_gene: TRBJ1-1
CDR3aa: CATSRGLGNTEAFF
CDR3nt: TGTGCCACCAGCAGAGGGCTTGGGAACACTGAAGCTTTCTTT

v_gene: TRBV9
d_gene: TRBD2
abundance: NA
j_gene: TRBJ2-3
CDR3aa: CASSPPTSGGTDTQYF
CDR3nt: TGTGCCAGCAGCCCCCCGACTAGCGGGGGCACAGATACGCAGTATTTT

v_gene: TRBV2
d_gene: TRBD1
abundance: NA
j_gene: TRBJ2-7
CDR3aa: CASSDPGTGSSYEQYF
CDR3nt: TGTGCCAGCAGTGACCCCGGGACAGGGTCGTCGTACGAGCAGTACTTC

v_gene: TRBV10-3
d_gene: TRBD1
abundance: NA
j_gene: TRBJ1-1
CDR3aa: CAISESRGLTGDGAFF
CDR3nt: TGTGCCATCAGTGAGTCGAGGGGCTTGACAGGGGACGGAGCTTTCTTT

v_gene: TRBV7-2
d_gene: NA
abundance: NA
j_gene: TRBJ2-3
CDR3aa: CASSLGHTDTQYF
CDR3nt: TGTGCCAGCAGCTTAGGTCACACAGATACGCAGTATTTT

v_gene: TRBV5-4
d_gene: TRBD1
abundance: NA
j_gene: TRBJ1-2
CDR3aa: CASSAKTRTGGYPYGYTF
CDR3nt: TGTGCCAGCAGCGCGAAAACCCGGACAGGGGGCTATCCCTATGGCTACACCTTC

v_gene: TRBV5-1
d_gene: NA
abundance: NA
j_gene: TRBJ2-7
CDR3aa: CASSSDGSYEQYF
CDR3nt: TGCGCCAGCAGCTCGGACGGTTCCTACGAGCAGTACTTC

v_gene: TRBV28
d_gene: NA
abundance: NA
j_gene: TRBJ1-2
CDR3aa: CASSTPQGGGYTF
CDR3nt: TGTGCCAGCAGTACCCCCCAAGGGGGTGGCTACACCTTC

v_gene: TRBV28
d_gene: NA
abundance: NA
j_gene: TRBJ2-7
CDR3aa: CASTQLKDFGQYF
CDR3nt: TGTGCCAGCACACAACTTAAAGACTTCGGGCAGTACTTC